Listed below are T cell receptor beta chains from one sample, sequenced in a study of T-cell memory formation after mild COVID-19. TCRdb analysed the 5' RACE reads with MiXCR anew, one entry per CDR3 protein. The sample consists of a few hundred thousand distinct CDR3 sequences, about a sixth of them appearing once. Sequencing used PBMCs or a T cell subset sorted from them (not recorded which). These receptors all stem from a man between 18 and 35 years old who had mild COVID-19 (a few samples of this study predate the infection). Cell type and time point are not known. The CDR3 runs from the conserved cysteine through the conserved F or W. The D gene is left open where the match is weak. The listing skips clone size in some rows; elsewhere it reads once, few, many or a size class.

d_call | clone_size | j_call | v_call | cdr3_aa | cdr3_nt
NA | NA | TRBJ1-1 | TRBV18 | CASSPGSINTEAFF | TGTGCCAGCTCACCCGGGAGCATAAACACTGAAGCTTTCTTT
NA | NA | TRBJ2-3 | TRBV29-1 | CSVDTQSADTQYF | TGCAGCGTTGATACCCAGAGTGCAGATACGCAGTATTTT
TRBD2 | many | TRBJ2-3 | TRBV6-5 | CASSGPGTKSGTDTQYF | TGTGCCAGCAGTGGACCCGGGACTAAGTCGGGCACAGATACGCAGTATTTT
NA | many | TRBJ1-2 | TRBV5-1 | CASSLVSLNYGYTF | TGCGCCAGCAGCTTGGTATCCCTAAACTATGGCTACACCTTC
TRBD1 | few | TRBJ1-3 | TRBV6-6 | CASTPGTAGNTIYF | TGTGCCAGCACCCCCGGGACAGCCGGAAACACCATATATTTT
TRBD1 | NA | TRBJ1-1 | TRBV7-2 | CASSFKSTGGYTEAFF | TGTGCCAGCAGCTTTAAATCGACAGGGGGATACACTGAAGCTTTCTTT
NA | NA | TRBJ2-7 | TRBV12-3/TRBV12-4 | CASSGSYTTSYEQYF | TGTGCCAGCAGCGGTAGCTACACCACTTCCTACGAGCAGTACTTC
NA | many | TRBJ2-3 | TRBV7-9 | CASSLGGLTDTQYF | TGTGCCAGCAGCTTAGGCGGCCTCACAGATACGCAGTATTTT
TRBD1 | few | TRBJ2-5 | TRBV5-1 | CASSLMGQGGETQYF | TGCGCCAGCAGCTTGATGGGACAGGGAGGGGAGACCCAGTACTTC
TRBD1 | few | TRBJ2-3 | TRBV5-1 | CATSGQFSTDTQYF | TGCGCCACTTCGGGACAGTTTAGCACAGATACGCAGTATTTT
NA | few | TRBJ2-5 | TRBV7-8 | CASSHPGPRYF | TGTGCCAGCAGCCACCCGGGGCCTCGGTACTTC
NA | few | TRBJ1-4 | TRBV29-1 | CSPKGTEDF | TGCAGCCCCAAGGGCACGGAGGATTTT
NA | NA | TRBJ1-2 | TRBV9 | CASSAGGGNGYTF | TGTGCCAGCAGCGCTGGTGGCGGGAATGGCTACACCTTC
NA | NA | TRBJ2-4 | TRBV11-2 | CASSLVGNLAKNIQYF | TGTGCCAGCAGCTTAGTGGGGAACCTAGCCAAAAACATTCAGTACTTC
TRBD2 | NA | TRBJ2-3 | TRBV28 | CASSTPRGGAGDTQYF | TGTGCCAGCAGCACCCCCCGGGGGGGGGCCGGGGATACGCAGTATTTT
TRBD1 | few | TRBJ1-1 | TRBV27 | CASSFRDSTEAFF | TGTGCCAGCAGTTTCCGGGACAGCACTGAAGCTTTCTTT
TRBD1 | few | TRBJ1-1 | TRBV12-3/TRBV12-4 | CASRPGQGSSEAFF | TGTGCCAGCAGACCGGGACAGGGGTCTTCCGAAGCTTTCTTT
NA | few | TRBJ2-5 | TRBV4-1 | CASSQEVIRETQYF | TGCGCCAGCAGCCAAGAAGTGATTAGGGAGACCCAGTACTTC
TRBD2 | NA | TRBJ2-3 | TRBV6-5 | CASRTGAGVRTDTQYF | TGTGCCAGCAGGACCGGAGCGGGGGTTCGTACAGATACGCAGTATTTT
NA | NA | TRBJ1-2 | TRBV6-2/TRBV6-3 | CASSRGAFYGYTF | TGTGCCAGCAGCCGGGGCGCCTTCTATGGCTACACCTTC
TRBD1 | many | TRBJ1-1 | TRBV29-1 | CSVAGQESTEAFF | TGCAGCGTCGCTGGACAGGAAAGCACTGAAGCTTTCTTT
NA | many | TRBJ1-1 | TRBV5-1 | CASSLGGANTEAFF | TGCGCCAGCAGCTTGGGCGGGGCGAACACTGAAGCTTTCTTT
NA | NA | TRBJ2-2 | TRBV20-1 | CSAYRTPGGELFF | TGCAGTGCTTACCGAACACCCGGCGGGGAGCTGTTTTTT
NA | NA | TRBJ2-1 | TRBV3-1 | CASSHTWISYNSEQFF | TGTGCCAGCAGCCACACCTGGATAAGTTACAATAGTGAGCAGTTCTTC